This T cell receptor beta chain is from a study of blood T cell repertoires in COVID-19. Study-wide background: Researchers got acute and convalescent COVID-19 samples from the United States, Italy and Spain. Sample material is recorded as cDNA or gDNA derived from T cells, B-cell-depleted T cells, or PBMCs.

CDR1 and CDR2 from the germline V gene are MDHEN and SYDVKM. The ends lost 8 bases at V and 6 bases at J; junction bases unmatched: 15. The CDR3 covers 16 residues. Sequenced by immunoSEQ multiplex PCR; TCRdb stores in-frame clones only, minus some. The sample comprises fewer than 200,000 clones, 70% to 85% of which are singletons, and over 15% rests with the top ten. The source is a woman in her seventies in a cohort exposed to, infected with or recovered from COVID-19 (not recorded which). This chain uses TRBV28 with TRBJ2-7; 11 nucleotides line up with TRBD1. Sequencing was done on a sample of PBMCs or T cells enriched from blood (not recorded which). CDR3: CASGSSGTGGFSEQYF. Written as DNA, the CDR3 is TGTGCCAGCGGCTCCAGTGGGACAGGGGGATTTAGCGAGCAGTACTTC.